The T cell receptor beta chain described here comes from a study of OX40 agonist ivuxolimab in advanced cancers. Looking at the study overall: Ivuxolimab, which targeted the costimulatory receptor OX40 (CD134), was an agonistic, fully human IgG2 monoclonal antibody. Intravenous ivuxolimab was administered to patients every 2 weeks at six dose levels: 0.01, 0.1, 0.3, 1.5, 3 and 10 mg/kg. Of the approximately 54 dose-escalation patients, hepatocellular carcinoma was present in about 20, melanoma in approximately 15, renal cell carcinoma in 9 and head and neck cancer in 9. In the dose-escalation cohort, 75% to 90% of patients were male, and the mean age was 60 years with a range of roughly 23 to 90. Patients were allowed to have had prior anti-PD-1, anti-PD-L1 or anti-CTLA-4 therapy, and roughly 40% of the dose-escalation patients had previously received checkpoint inhibitors. Three dose-escalation patients achieved partial responses, one with hepatocellular carcinoma and two with cutaneous melanoma. The purpose of peripheral TCRbeta sequencing was to test whether ivuxolimab changed TCR sequence diversity and led to clonal T-cell expansion. The paper covers the monotherapy dose-escalation part of the phase I ivuxolimab trial, which included N of about 50 patients.

Summary of the overall study and its limitations: At doses from 0.1 to 3.0 mg/kg, clonal expansion was seen in both CD4+ and CD8+ blood T cells between baseline and week 6. In the 0.1-3.0 mg/kg groups, partial responders had among the lowest normalized peripheral clonal expansion, particularly in CD8+ T cells. The antigen specificity of the peripheral T cells that underwent clonal expansion was not determined. After ivuxolimab, CD8+ T cells had more expanded clones than CD4+ T cells on average. Low levels of normalized T-cell clonal expansion were also seen in some patients who did not respond.

Patients with a history of autoimmune disease or receiving systemic immunosuppression were excluded from the trial. Peripheral blood for TCR sequencing was collected from all dose cohorts at baseline, on cycle 4 day 1, and on cycle 7 day 1. The samples were taken from a phase I, first-in-human, multicenter, open-label dose-escalation trial of ivuxolimab. Adults with locally advanced or metastatic melanoma, renal cell carcinoma, hepatocellular carcinoma or head and neck squamous cell carcinoma were enrolled in the trial. Before TCR sequencing, CD4+ and CD8+ T cells were separately sorted from peripheral blood. Sequences SNHLY (CDR1) and FYNNEI (CDR2) are obtained from the germline V gene. The CDR3 starts with the cysteine, ends with the phenylalanine, and has 12 residues. Only the CDR3 region is kept as DNA, spanning 36 bases read in frame from base 1. V loses 6 bases, J loses 3 bases, and the germline ends lie 8 bases apart.

Of note for this clone: Its antigen is not yet known. The sample holds no much larger clone one base away, and base qualities are not on file.

For sequencing of the TCRbeta CDR3 region, genomic DNA was extracted from the sorted cells. TCRbeta CDR3 regions were sequenced using the immunoSEQ Assay. Held by TCRdb, this immuneACCESS table contains in-frame sequences only and omits some clones. Under half of the omission traces to an unresolved V gene where checked; the cause of the rest is unknown. Here the sample has tens of thousands of clones; 88% occur a single time. About 10% of the sample belongs to the ten largest clones. This specimen consisted of CD4+ or CD8+ T cells sorted from blood, obtained in a trial of the OX40 agonist ivuxolimab. The sequence came from an adult with an advanced solid tumor such as melanoma, head and neck, liver or kidney cancer. Here the chain combines TRBV2 and TRBJ1-1, with the identity of the D gene unclear. The DNA is as follows: TGTGCCAGCAGCCCGGGTCACACTGAAGCTTTCTTT. The resulting protein is CASSPGHTEAFF.